This T cell receptor (beta chain) stems from a study of OX40 agonist ivuxolimab in advanced cancers. Study-wide findings and caveats: The study observed clonal expansion of CD4+ and CD8+ blood T cells by week 6 at 0.1 to 3.0 mg/kg.

The V gene lost 6 bases and the J gene lost 0 bases, with 11 bases spanning the gap. The CDR3 length is 13 residues. Germline CDR1 is SQVTM and CDR2 is ANQGSEA. Produced via immunoSEQ multiplex PCR; TCRdb's table is partial and in-frame only. The sample lists more than 70,000 clones, roughly 92% occurring once. As regards this clone: Its antigen remains unknown.

This receptor was identified in an adult with an advanced solid tumor such as melanoma, head and neck, liver or kidney cancer. J is TRBJ1-2 and V is TRBV29-1; no firm D call. The sequenced sample was CD4+ or CD8+ T cells sorted from blood, obtained in a trial of the OX40 agonist ivuxolimab. The CDR3 nucleotides are TGCAGCGTGGGGATCGGAGCTAACTATGGCTACACCTTC. Translation gives CSVGIGANYGYTF.